These 30 T cell receptor beta chains were all obtained from the same sample, sequenced in a study of T cells in Graves' hyperthyroidism and ophthalmopathy. TCR beta CDR3 regions were amplified from RNA transcripts. First-round RT-PCR of the TCR CDR3 relied on the HTBI primer set. Each CDR3 protein is one row after TCRdb ran MiXCR on the multiplex PCR reads. The sample yields about 400,000 distinct CDR3 sequences, about 15% seen once. Source material: blood. The receptors originated from a young man with Graves' ophthalmopathy.

This clonotype was picked up a small number of times. V gene TRBV7-2 combines with J gene TRBJ1-1, with a tentative D call TRBD1 (5 bases). Germline assignment: CDR1 SGHTA and CDR2 FQGNSA. The CDR3 runs to 13 residues. V was pared by 1 base and J by 5 bases, with 8 bases between. This CDR3 is CASSLVKGTEAFF. The CDR3, as DNA: TGTGCCAGCAGCTTAGTAAAGGGGACTGAAGCTTTCTTT. The complete variable domain, with remaining parts taken from reference TRBV7-2 and TRBJ1-1, reads GAGVSQSPSNKVTEKGKDVELRCDPISGHTALYWYRQSLGQGLEFLIYFQGNSAPDKSGLPSDRFSAERTGGSVSTLTIQRTQQEDSAVYLCASSLVKGTEAFFGQGTRLTVV.

The chain has TRBV20-1 and TRBJ2-7; possible D gene TRBD2, 5 bases. Germline V gives CDR1 DFQATT, CDR2 SNEGSKA (reference sequence). Between the trimmed V and J ends, which lost 2 bases and 0 bases, there was a span of 8 bases. The CDR3 contains 13 residues. Written as DNA, the CDR3 is TGCAGTGCTAGAAAGCGGAGCTCCTACGAGCAGTACTTC. This translates into CSARKRSSYEQYF.

The chain carries TRBV7-9 and TRBJ2-1; TRBD1 aligns across 10 bases. V dropped 4 bases and J dropped 10; count of bases not matched to a gene: 10. CDR1 and CDR2 (germline): SEHNR, FQNEAQ (reference sequence). CDR3 size: 15 residues. CDR3 DNA: TGTGCCAGCAGCTCTGGGACAGGGGCTTCGGGGGAGCAGTTCTTC. Its protein product is CASSSGTGASGEQFF.

The sample holds many counts of this clonotype. V is TRBV29-1 and J is TRBJ2-1, with 8 bases identical to TRBD2. The junction had 11 bases not matched to a gene; V was cut back by 6 bases and J by 7 bases. Looked up from germline, CDR1 is SQVTM and CDR2 is ANQGSEA. The CDR3 sequence is 14 residues long. The CDR3 sequence is CSVSGTRARNEQFF. CDR3 bases: TGCAGCGTCTCCGGGACTAGGGCTCGGAATGAGCAGTTCTTC.

A remark on this clonotype: This could be a read error, since a much larger clone is one nucleotide away. The chain recombines TRBV20-1 with TRBJ2-1, with a weak D call TRBD2 (5 bases). The DNA end favors TRBJ2-7, so the J call may be wrong. The CDR3 is made up of 14 amino acids. Germline V gives CDR1 DFQATT, CDR2 SNEGSKA (reference sequence). CDR3 amino acids: CSVSSSGSYNEQYF. The CDR3 nucleotides read TGCAGTGTCAGCTCCAGCGGCTCCTACAATGAGCAGTACTTC.

V is TRBV20-1 and J is TRBJ2-7, with 8 bases lining up with TRBD2. CDR3 length equals 15 residues. Germline assignment: CDR1 DFQATT and CDR2 SNEGSKA (reference sequence). The DNA for the CDR3 is TGCACCCAAGGTGGGGGAACCCGGGGGGGCTACGAGCAGTACTTC. This encodes CTQGGGTRGGYEQYF.

In its sample, this clonotype was seen a few times. This chain links TRBV7-9 with TRBJ2-5, with TRBD2 matching 9 bases. From germline, CDR1 is SEHNR and CDR2 FQNEAQ (reference sequence). V was clipped by 3 bases and J by 2 bases; unmatched bases: 10. This CDR3 region has 17 residues. The CDR3 is CASSLGTSGYAQETQYF. Written as DNA, the CDR3 is TGTGCCAGCAGCTTGGGAACTAGCGGGTACGCACAAGAGACCCAGTACTTC.

The gene calls are TRBV30 and TRBJ2-5; D may be TRBD1 or TRBD2 (6 bases each). Germline loops: CDR1 GTSNPN, CDR2 SVGIG (reference sequence). The CDR3 runs to 15 residues. V lost 2 bases and J 5 bases, leaving 18 bases between the germline ends. In DNA, the CDR3 is TGTGCCTGGAGTATGACCGGGGGCCTCGGGGAGACCCAGTACTTC. It codes for CAWSMTGGLGETQYF.

This clonotype has only a few counts. The chain combines TRBV11-2 with TRBJ1-3; tentative D call: TRBD1 (6 bases). Between the trimmed V and J ends, which lost 5 bases and 2 bases, there was a span of 13 bases. CDR3 size: 15 residues. The V gene's germline CDR1 is SGHAT and CDR2 FQNNGV. CDR3 amino acids: CASSPGPGAGNTIYF. As DNA, the CDR3 is TGTGCCAGCAGCCCCGGTCCAGGGGCTGGAAACACCATATATTTT.

As regards this clonotype: An end of the junction does not agree with germline; a read error may underlie this. The gene calls are TRBV24-1 and TRBJ1-5; 7 positions agree with TRBD1. The V gene's germline CDR1 is KGHDR and CDR2 SFDVKD. The CDR3 has 14 residues. CDR3 residues: CAISGRGLFQPQHF. For the CDR3, the DNA is TGTGCCATCAGTGGCAGGGGGTTATTTCAGCCCCAGCATTTT.

In this sample, this clonotype turned up many times. This sequence joins TRBV7-8 and TRBJ2-1; D gene unclear. Trimming took 4 bases from V and 4 from J, leaving 14 bases between them. The CDR3 extends over 15 amino acids. Germline V gives CDR1 SGHVS, CDR2 FQNEAQ. CDR3 amino acids: CASSSSGGPYNEQFF. The CDR3 region has the DNA TGTGCCAGCAGCTCTAGTGGCGGACCGTACAATGAGCAGTTCTTC. Full variable domain (rest looked up from reference TRBV7-8 and TRBJ2-1): GAGVSQSPRYKVAKRGQDVALRCDPISGHVSLFWYQQALGQGPEFLTYFQNEAQLDKSGLPSDRFFAERPEGSVSTLKIQRTQQEDSAVYLCASSSSGGPYNEQFFGPGTRLTVL.

This clonotype occurred many times. The chain is built from TRBV12-3 or TRBV12-4 and TRBJ1-1; a possible D gene is TRBD1 (5 bases). The germline V and J ends were trimmed by 1 base and 4 bases, with 7 bases remaining between them. The CDR3 runs to 13 residues. The CDR3 coding sequence is TGTGCCAGCAGTTTAGTTACAGGCACTGAAGCTTTCTTT. This translates into CASSLVTGTEAFF.

This clonotype was counted only a few times. The rearrangement links TRBV6-1 to TRBJ2-1, with D perhaps TRBD2 (7 bases). Germline V gene data show CDR1 as MNHNS and CDR2 as SASEGT. The V end was cut by 6 bases, the J end by 7 bases, with 22 bases between. The CDR3 consists of 16 residues. DNA for the CDR3: TGTGCCAGCAGCCCGATTAACGGGGGGCACTTAAATGAGCAGTTCTTC. Encoded protein: CASSPINGGHLNEQFF.

This clonotype was detected only a few times. This sequence may be a read error, since a much larger clone differs from it by one base. This chain links TRBV11-1 with TRBJ2-1; 8 bases fit TRBD2. The V segment lost 8 bases and the J segment 0 bases; nucleotides outside the gene matches: 6. Germline-derived CDR1 and CDR2 are SGHAT and FQDESV (reference sequence). This CDR3 has 15 amino acids. The CDR3 region is CASGPAGVSYNEQFF. In DNA, the CDR3 is TGTGCCAGCGGCCCAGCGGGAGTCTCCTACAATGAGCAGTTCTTC. The whole variable domain, remainder taken from reference TRBV11-1 and TRBJ2-1, is EAEVAQSPRYKITEKSQAVAFWCDPISGHATLYWYRQILGQGPELLVQFQDESVVDDSQLPKDRFSAERLKGVDSTLKIQPAELGDSAMYLCASGPAGVSYNEQFFGPGTRLTVL.

This clonotype was detected ten times or more. CDR3 in DNA: TGTGCCAGCAGTCCATGGACTAGCGGGAGGGGCACAGATACGCAGTATTTT. This translates into CASSPWTSGRGTDTQYF. The chain combines TRBV12-3 or TRBV12-4 with TRBJ2-3; TRBD2 matches at 15 bases. The J segment lost 1 base and the V segment lost 5 bases, leaving 4 bases of the junction unmatched. The CDR3 has 17 amino acids.

At least ten counts were recorded for this clonotype. The gene calls are TRBV30 and TRBJ1-5; D unclear. V was shortened by 1 base and J by 4 bases, with 8 bases between the two germline ends. The germline V gene encodes CDR1 GTSNPN and CDR2 SVGIG (reference sequence). This CDR3 has 13 amino acids. CDR3 region: CAWSEKGNQPQHF. The CDR3 nucleotides are TGTGCCTGGAGTGAGAAAGGGAATCAGCCCCAGCATTTT.

This clonotype was seen repeatedly, ten times or more. V usage is TRBV13 and J usage is TRBJ2-2; either TRBD1 or TRBD2 may supply D (6 bases each). Germline V gene data show CDR1 as PRHDT and CDR2 as FYEKMQ (reference sequence). The CDR3 has 15 residues. V lost 5 bases and J lost 7, with 17 bases in between. The CDR3, as DNA: TGTGCCAGCAGCCCGGACGCGGGGACACACGGGGAGCTGTTTTTT. Translating gives CASSPDAGTHGELFF.

The chain uses TRBV18 and TRBJ1-4; D ambiguous. Looked up from germline, CDR1 is KGHSH and CDR2 is LQKENI. Trimming cost V 4 bases and J 0 bases, with 21 bases left between them. The CDR3 covers 19 residues. The CDR3 nucleotides read TGTGCCAGCTCACTCCGGACGCTCGCACGGTTTGCAACTAATGAAAAACTGTTTTTT. Amino acid sequence: CASSLRTLARFATNEKLFF.

This clonotype showed up many times. The CDR3 sequence is CASSPRTAPTGELFF. The CDR3 DNA sequence: TGTGCCAGCTCTCCTCGGACAGCTCCCACCGGGGAGCTGTTTTTT. The chain uses TRBV18 and TRBJ2-2; tentatively, D is TRBD1 (6 bases). The CDR3 length is 15 residues. Germline CDR1 is KGHSH and CDR2 is LQKENI. The V gene lost 6 bases and the J gene lost 4 bases, with 15 bases spanning the gap.

This clonotype has a count of ten or more. V usage is TRBV3-1 and J usage is TRBJ1-4; TRBD1 might be the D (5 bases). The CDR3 is made up of 13 amino acids. Germline V lookup: CDR1 LGHDT, CDR2 YNNKEL (reference sequence). V dropped 7 bases and J dropped 7 bases, with 13 bases sitting between them. The CDR3 DNA follows: TGTGCCAGCAATAATCTGGGGGGTGAAAAACTGTTTTTT. This encodes CASNNLGGEKLFF.

Only a few counts were recorded for this clonotype. The CDR3 reads CASSSLGPIYEQYF. DNA of the CDR3: TGTGCCAGCAGTTCCTTAGGGCCCATCTACGAGCAGTACTTC. The gene calls are TRBV27 and TRBJ2-7, with D unresolved. This CDR3 comprises 14 residues. V dropped 4 bases and J dropped 3 bases, with 13 bases sitting between them. In germline, CDR1 is MNHEY, CDR2 SMNVEV (reference sequence).

This clonotype was counted at least ten times. This rearrangement joins TRBV5-1 to TRBJ2-3; 8 bases align to TRBD2. This CDR3 contains 16 residues. With V trimmed by 0 bases and J by 2 bases, 5 bases remained unmatched. Germline values: CDR1 SGHRS, CDR2 YFSETQ. Here the CDR3 DNA reads TGCGCCAGCAGCTTGGGGACTAGCAGCGACACAGATACGCAGTATTTT. Translated, it gives CASSLGTSSDTDTQYF.

With respect to this clonotype: This may arise from a read error, as a much more abundant clone is one base away. The final CDR3 position lacks the conserved phenylalanine or tryptophan, pointing to a likely read error. The V and J genes are TRBV30 and TRBJ1-5, with D unresolved. CDR3 length: 13 residues. In germline, CDR1 is GTSNPN, CDR2 SVGIG (reference sequence). V gave up 1 base and J gave up 2 bases, with 6 bases separating them. DNA of the CDR3: TGTGCCTGGAGTGAAAGGGGCAATCAGCCCCAGCATTCT. Translation gives CAWSERGNQPQHS.

CDR3 DNA: TGTGCCAGCAGTTACTCTCTCGGACCTAGCACAGATACGCAGTATTTT. This sequence encodes CASSYSLGPSTDTQYF. The chain uses TRBV6-5 and TRBJ2-3; D is unclear. The CDR3 is made up of 16 amino acids. CDR1 MNHEY and CDR2 SVGAGI come from the germline V gene. Trimming stripped 0 bases from V and 0 bases from J, with 10 bases between.

This clonotype was counted only a few times. This chain connects TRBV5-1 to TRBJ2-7, with 12 bases lining up with TRBD2. The CDR3 consists of 16 residues. Germline CDR1 reads SGHRS; CDR2 reads YFSETQ. After removal of 0 bases from V and 2 bases from J, the junction contained 3 bases not matched to a gene. The CDR3 bases are TGCGCCAGCAGCTTGGTGGCTAGCGGGGGGGCCTACGAGCAGTACTTC. This codes for CASSLVASGGAYEQYF.

This clonotype was observed at least ten times. The V gene is TRBV20-1, the J gene TRBJ2-7, with 8 bases fitting TRBD2. The CDR3 is 13 residues long. Germline values: CDR1 DFQATT, CDR2 SNEGSKA (reference sequence). Trimming removed 3 bases from V and 0 bases from J; junction bases left unmatched: 1. The CDR3 region has the DNA TGCAGTGCTAGCGGGGGGGACTCCTACGAGCAGTACTTC. Translating gives CSASGGDSYEQYF.

The chain combines TRBV27 with TRBJ1-5; possibly TRBD1 for D (6 bases). V was trimmed by 3 bases and J by 7 bases, leaving 13 bases between them. CDR3 size: 14 residues. Germline V lookup: CDR1 MNHEY, CDR2 SMNVEV (reference sequence). The CDR3 sequence: CASSFLGTNQPQHF. The CDR3 nucleotides are TGTGCCAGCAGTTTCCTCGGGACAAACCAGCCCCAGCATTTT.

This clonotype has a count of ten or more. This sequence joins TRBV6-1 and TRBJ1-2; D possibly corresponds to TRBD1 (5 bases). Between the trimmed V and J ends, which lost 6 bases and 2 bases, there was a span of 16 bases. CDR3 length: 15 residues. In germline, CDR1 is MNHNS, CDR2 SASEGT. This CDR3 reads CASRIYRDGNYGYTF. The CDR3 nucleotides read TGTGCCAGCAGGATATACCGGGACGGAAACTATGGCTACACCTTC.

This clonotype has more than one count but fewer than ten. The chain has TRBV2 and TRBJ1-4, with 8 bases that match TRBD1. V was pared by 4 bases and J by 4 bases, with 5 bases of the junction left unmatched. Germline V gives CDR1 SNHLY, CDR2 FYNNEI. The CDR3 covers 15 residues. The CDR3 DNA reads as TGTGCCAGCAGTGCCAGGACAGGGAGTAATGAAAAACTGTTTTTT. Residues: CASSARTGSNEKLFF.

This clonotype was seen many times. CDR3 nucleotide sequence: TGCGCCAGCAGCTTGGAAAGGCATGGCTACACCTTC. It codes for CASSLERHGYTF. V gene TRBV5-1 combines with J gene TRBJ1-2; D is uncertain. CDR1 is SGHRS and CDR2 is YFSETQ in the germline V gene. CDR3 length: 12 amino acids. V lost 0 bases to trimming and J lost 6 bases, with 6 bases between them.